This TCR beta chain was identified in a study of molecular identifiers for immune sequencing clone quantification. About the study: Replicate RNA from about 20,000 or 100,000 naive CD8 T cells formed five aliquots; four were sequenced. Study outcomes and limitations: Barcodes shared by identical TCR molecules could lead to underestimated sizes of highly expanded clones.

Sorting was used to obtain naive CD8 T cells (CD8+CD4-CCR7+CD45RA+). TCRdb re-analysed the PCR reads in MiXCR, keeping a single row per CDR3 protein. This sample has fewer than 350,000 distinct CDR3 sequences; around a fifth occur once, and the top ten carry 0.81%. This clonotype appeared many times. No antigen is known for it. The CDR3 runs to 16 residues. Trimming cost V 4 bases and J 2 bases, with 17 bases left between them. From germline, CDR1 is MDHEN and CDR2 SYDVKM. Sequenced sample: naive CD8+ T cells from blood, with Jurkat cell RNA spiked in. The subset is: FACS-sorted CD8+CD4-CCR7+CD45RA+ naive T cells. The V call is TRBV28, the J call TRBJ2-5; no firm D call. The sequence came from a human donor in good health. Some libraries in this study had Jurkat cell RNA spiked in. This chain's CDR3 is CASSSPVSVSQETQYF. The DNA of the CDR3 is TGTGCCAGCAGTTCCCCAGTTTCCGTCTCGCAAGAGACCCAGTACTTC.